This TCR beta chain was sequenced during a study of T-cell memory formation after mild COVID-19. The table lists this clonotype with many counts. Antigen unknown. TCRdb independently ran MiXCR on the 5' RACE reads; one entry per CDR3 protein. Among over 150,000 distinct CDR3 sequences listed, 10% to 15% were seen once. General observations from the study: The authors did not confirm SARS-CoV-2 specificity of second-wave clones peaking day 37. Clones that shrank (day 15 to 85) were balanced CD4/CD8, whereas later expanders leaned CD4+.

The V gene lost 8 bases and the J gene lost 9 bases, with 14 bases spanning the gap. This CDR3 region has 12 residues. Germline-derived CDR1 and CDR2 are SGHVS and FNYEAQ. The chain carries TRBV7-6 and TRBJ2-1; D not resolved. The sequence was obtained from a man aged 18-30 years who had mild COVID-19 (a few samples of this study predate the infection). Cell type and time point are not known. The sequencing input was PBMCs or a T cell subset sorted from them (not recorded which). As DNA, the CDR3 is TGTGCCAGCCGATCATCTTTTCCTGAGCAGTTCTTC. Protein: CASRSSFPEQFF.